The 24 T cell receptor beta chains reported below all come from one sample, sequenced in a study of blood T cell repertoires in COVID-19. Data came from immunoSEQ multiplex PCR; TCRdb stores just in-frame clones and leaves some out. The table shows some 190,000 clones, with about nine tenths occurring only once. The material sequenced was peripheral blood. These receptors originate from a young man with active or convalescent COVID-19.

The chain links TRBV9 to TRBJ2-1; D perhaps matches TRBD2 (8 bases). The V gene lost 4 bases and the J gene lost 6 bases, with 26 bases spanning the gap. This CDR3 has 18 amino acids. Germline V CDR1 and CDR2: SGDLS, YYNGEE. The CDR3 coding sequence is TGTGCCAGCAGCCTAGGGGGCAGGGGGACTAGTAAGGTCAATGAGCAGTTCTTC. Translated: CASSLGGRGTSKVNEQFF.

The chain carries TRBV15 and TRBJ2-7, with TRBD2 matching 10 bases. The CDR3 consists of 16 residues. J gave up 9 bases and V 5 bases, and 16 bases lay outside the gene matches. Germline V gene sequence: CDR1 LNHNV, CDR2 YYDKDF (reference sequence). The CDR3 here is CATSRPRLAGETVQYF. The CDR3 DNA reads as TGTGCCACCAGCCGCCCACGTCTAGCGGGAGAAACGGTGCAGTACTTC.

This chain links TRBV6-5 with TRBJ2-2; 7 bases are a match to TRBD2. Germline CDR1 reads MNHEY; CDR2 reads SVGAGI. The CDR3 has 14 amino acids. Trimming at V came to 8 bases and at J to 1 base, leaving 4 bases not matched to a gene. The CDR3 DNA reads as TGTGCCAGCGGTTGGGGGGGGAACACCGGGGAGCTGTTTTTT. This encodes CASGWGGNTGELFF.

The chain is built from TRBV5-1 and TRBJ2-3; 10 bases line up with TRBD2. V shed 4 bases and J 0 bases; nucleotides not matched to a gene: 8. Germline CDR1 SGHRS, CDR2 YFSETQ. This CDR3 contains 17 residues. The CDR3 DNA follows: TGCGCCAGCAGCCAAAGGACTAGCGGTCTTAGCACAGATACGCAGTATTTT. This translates into CASSQRTSGLSTDTQYF.

As DNA, the CDR3 is TGTGCCTGGAGTGTACAAACAGTGAACACCGGGGAGCTGTTTTTT. Translating gives CAWSVQTVNTGELFF. The chain recombines TRBV30 with TRBJ2-2, with D unresolved. V was clipped by 0 bases and J by 1 base, with 9 bases between them. Germline lookup yields CDR1 GTSNPN and CDR2 SVGIG (reference sequence). This CDR3 has 15 residues.

The rearrangement links TRBV12-5 to TRBJ2-7, with 7 nucleotides matching TRBD1. V lost 5 bases and J lost 0; bases outside the gene matches: 7. The CDR3 consists of 15 residues. CDR1 is LGHNT, CDR2 FRNRAP, per germline. The CDR3 loop is CASGRGGSSSYEQYF. As DNA, the CDR3 is TGTGCTAGTGGTCGAGGGGGCTCAAGCTCCTACGAGCAGTACTTC.

The rearrangement uses TRBV5-1 and TRBJ1-2, with TRBD1 matching over 7 bases. The CDR3 is made up of 17 amino acids. Losses at the gene ends were 4 bases for V and 2 bases for J; bases not matched to a gene: 14. Looked up from germline, CDR1 is SGHRS and CDR2 is YFSETQ. CDR3 bases: TGCGCCAGCAGCCGAGGGTCAGGGACAGCCTTAAACTATGGCTACACCTTC. Its protein is CASSRGSGTALNYGYTF.

V is TRBV25-1 and J is TRBJ2-1, with 12 bases aligning to TRBD2. With V trimmed by 5 bases and J by 7 bases, 3 bases remained unmatched. The CDR3 loop spans 14 amino acids. In germline, CDR1 is MGHDK, CDR2 SYGVNS. The CDR3 loop reads CASSTSGGRNEQFF. Here the CDR3 DNA reads TGTGCCAGCAGTACTAGCGGGGGGAGAAATGAGCAGTTCTTC.

The count of this clone is one. CDR3 in DNA: TGTGCCAGCAGTGCGAACGGACTCCCTGAAGCTTTCTTT. It codes for CASSANGLPEAFF. The chain carries TRBV12-3 or TRBV12-4 and TRBJ1-1; no firm D call. The CDR3 spans 13 residues. The V and J ends lost 5 bases and 6 bases respectively, with 13 bases between them.

This clone was recorded only once. The genes are TRBV3-1 (or the pseudogene TRBV3-2) and TRBJ1-2, with D tentatively TRBD1 (5 bases). Germline CDR1 LGHDT, CDR2 YNNKEL (reference sequence). Trimming removed 1 base at V and 4 bases at J, with 13 bases between. The length of the CDR3 is 15 residues. This chain's CDR3 is CASSQVLGLSYGYTF. The DNA of the CDR3 is TGTGCCAGCAGCCAAGTGTTGGGGCTCTCCTATGGCTACACCTTC.

V gene TRBV7-3 combines with J gene TRBJ2-1, with 10 bases lining up with TRBD2. The ends lost 7 bases at V and 8 bases at J; junction bases unmatched: 8. Per the germline V gene, CDR1 is SGHTA and CDR2 is FQGTGA. CDR3 length equals 14 residues. CDR3 residues: CASTLVAGGDEQFF. CDR3 nucleotide sequence: TGTGCCAGCACCCTGGTAGCGGGAGGAGATGAGCAGTTCTTC.

The rearrangement joins TRBV6-5 to TRBJ2-7; a weak D match, TRBD1 (6 bases). This CDR3 is 14 amino acids long. Germline V gene data show CDR1 as MNHEY and CDR2 as SVGAGI. The germline V and J ends were trimmed by 5 bases and 2 bases, with 13 bases remaining between them. In nucleotides, the CDR3 is TGTGCCAGCAGTCCCGGGACAAGAACCTACGAGCAGTACTTC. Translated: CASSPGTRTYEQYF.

This clone was observed a handful of times. The chain recombines TRBV6-5 with TRBJ1-3, with 9 bases aligning to TRBD1. Germline V gene lookup returns CDR1 MNHEY and CDR2 SVGAGI. V was pared by 6 bases and J by 8 bases, with 8 bases of the junction left unmatched. The CDR3 runs 14 residues. The CDR3, as DNA: TGTGCCAGCAGCGCGGACAGGGGAAGGGACACCATATATTTT. Its translation is CASSADRGRDTIYF.

The genes are TRBV30 and TRBJ2-2, with TRBD2 identical over 9 bases. Germline V gives CDR1 GTSNPN, CDR2 SVGIG (reference sequence). After removal of 3 bases from V and 6 bases from J, the junction contained 5 bases not matched to a gene. The CDR3 extends over 14 amino acids. In DNA form, the CDR3 reads TGTGCCTGGAGCGGCGGGGGGGCCTCCGGGGAGCTGTTTTTT. Its translation: CAWSGGGASGELFF.

The CDR3 reads CASTQGGRCNTEAFF. The CDR3, as DNA: TGCGCCAGCACCCAGGGGGGCCGCTGCAACACTGAAGCTTTCTTT. The gene calls are TRBV23-1 and TRBJ1-1; 7 bases are shared with TRBD1. TRBV23-1 is an open reading frame whose function is uncertain. CDR3 length: 15 amino acids. V shed 7 bases and J 2 bases; nucleotides not matched to a gene: 10.

The rearrangement uses TRBV9 and TRBJ2-1; 8 nucleotides line up with TRBD2. Trimming removed 3 bases from V and 7 bases from J; junction bases left unmatched: 15. This CDR3 spans 17 amino acids. Germline loops: CDR1 SGDLS, CDR2 YYNGEE. The CDR3 coding sequence is TGTGCCAGCAGCGCCCCCCACCCCGGGACTAGGAATAATGAGCAGTTCTTC. Translation gives CASSAPHPGTRNNEQFF.

The chain employs TRBV5-1 and TRBJ1-3; tentative D call: TRBD1 (5 bases). Germline V gene data show CDR1 as SGHRS and CDR2 as YFSETQ. The CDR3 sequence is 14 residues long. V lost 4 bases and J lost 4, with 12 bases in between. CDR3 coding DNA: TGCGCCAGCAGCCCCGGGGGTACAGGAAACACCATATATTTT. It is translated as CASSPGGTGNTIYF. The full variable domain, rest sourced from reference TRBV5-1 and TRBJ1-3, is KAGVTQTPRYLIKTRGQQVTLSCSPISGHRSVSWYQQTPGQGLQFLFEYFSETQRNKGNFPGRFSGRQFSNSRSEMNVSTLELGDSALYLCASSPGGTGNTIYFGEGSWLTVV.

The V gene is TRBV24-1, the J gene TRBJ1-2; 9 bases fit TRBD1. The CDR3 has 14 amino acids. Germline CDR1 reads KGHDR; CDR2 reads SFDVKD. V was pared by 4 bases and J by 8 bases, with 7 bases of the junction left unmatched. CDR3 sequence: CATSDSGTGLGYTF. The CDR3, as DNA: TGTGCCACCAGTGACTCCGGGACAGGGCTCGGCTACACCTTC.

This chain joins TRBV5-4 and TRBJ1-3; possible D gene TRBD1, 6 bases. CDR1 is SGHNT, CDR2 YYREEE, per germline (reference sequence). The CDR3 runs 14 residues. Trimming removed 5 bases at V and 3 bases at J, with 12 bases between. The CDR3 spells CASSRGGNGNTIYF. CDR3 DNA sequence: TGTGCCAGCAGTCGAGGGGGAAATGGAAACACCATATATTTT.

V gene TRBV5-4 combines with J gene TRBJ2-1; 8 bases fit TRBD1. V dropped 4 bases and J dropped 7; count of bases not matched to a gene: 10. This CDR3 comprises 15 residues. Germline CDR1 is SGHNT and CDR2 is YYREEE (reference sequence). CDR3 nucleotides: TGTGCCAGCAGCCCGCCCCGGACAGGGTGGAATGAGCAGTTCTTC. Its translation: CASSPPRTGWNEQFF.

The V gene is TRBV7-6, the J gene TRBJ1-3; D is possibly TRBD1 (5 bases). The V gene lost 1 base and the J gene lost 2 bases, with 9 bases spanning the gap. CDR1 SGHVS and CDR2 FNYEAQ come from the germline V gene. This CDR3 is 15 amino acids long. The CDR3 region is CASSLVGAPGNTIYF. The CDR3 DNA sequence: TGTGCCAGCAGCTTAGTAGGGGCTCCTGGAAACACCATATATTTT.

This clone showed up just a few times. The chain carries TRBV2 and TRBJ1-2; TRBD1 agrees at 8 bases. The CDR3 is 14 residues long. CDR1 is SNHLY and CDR2 is FYNNEI in the germline V gene. V lost 8 bases and J lost 6; bases outside the gene matches: 11. The CDR3 DNA is TGTGCCAGCGGGACCCAGGGGGCGCGTGATGGCTACACCTTC. Its translation: CASGTQGARDGYTF.

The V gene is TRBV7-6, the J gene TRBJ1-5; D is possibly TRBD1 (6 bases). V was clipped by 0 bases and J by 5 bases, with 17 bases between them. This CDR3 is 17 amino acids long. Looked up from germline, CDR1 is SGHVS and CDR2 is FNYEAQ. Written as DNA, the CDR3 is TGTGCCAGCAGCTTAGCCCCTGTTGTCAGGGGAGATCAGCCCCAGCATTTT. Translated, it gives CASSLAPVVRGDQPQHF.

The chain couples TRBV9 to TRBJ1-2, with unresolved D. Trimming shortened V by 7 bases and J by 3 bases, and 7 bases separated the two germline ends. This CDR3 spans 11 amino acids. Germline lookup yields CDR1 SGDLS and CDR2 YYNGEE. CDR3 DNA sequence: TGTGCCAGCTTTGGAGACTATGGCTACACCTTC. Residues: CASFGDYGYTF.